The next 20 T cell receptor beta chains were all read from a single sample in a study of T cell repertoires in cytomegalovirus infection. TCRdb re-analysed the reads in MiXCR, keeping a single row per CDR3 protein. In the table there are 350,000 to 400,000 distinct CDR3 sequences, just under 35% of which are singletons. What these receptors recognize is not known. Material: cultured PBMCs, obtained from culture after CMV antigen stimulation. The receptors come from a human donor in good health (CMV status not recorded). Some clones in this sample may be carry-over from other donors' samples.

This clonotype was seen only a few times. The rearrangement links TRBV6-8 to TRBJ2-1, with 12 bases lining up with TRBD2. This CDR3 contains 20 residues. The V and J ends lost 6 bases and 0 bases, in that order; junction bases with no gene match: 15. Germline CDR1 MNHGY, CDR2 SAAAGT. The CDR3 DNA sequence: TGTGCCAGCAGCGCCCCCGGGACTAGCGGGCTCCTGAGCTCCTACAATGAGCAGTTCTTC. Translating gives CASSAPGTSGLLSSYNEQFF.

This clonotype appeared a few times. J is TRBJ1-2 and V is TRBV9, with 9 bases fitting TRBD1. The CDR3 runs to 15 residues. In germline, CDR1 is SGDLS, CDR2 YYNGEE. V lost 4 bases to trimming and J lost 3 bases; unmatched junction nucleotides: 7. CDR3 coding DNA: TGTGCCAGCAGCATCCGGGACAGGGACCACTATGGCTACACCTTC. Protein product: CASSIRDRDHYGYTF.

This sequence joins TRBV27 and TRBJ1-5, with 7 nucleotides matching TRBD1. Germline V gene lookup returns CDR1 MNHEY and CDR2 SMNVEV (reference sequence). The length of the CDR3 is 14 residues. The ends lost 2 bases at V and 11 bases at J; junction bases unmatched: 9. In DNA form, the CDR3 reads TGTGCCAGCAGTTTAAAGGGCACCGGGACAGCCCAGCATTTT. Translated: CASSLKGTGTAQHF.

The gene calls are TRBV7-8 and TRBJ2-4; TRBD1 agrees at 10 bases. CDR1 is SGHVS and CDR2 is FQNEAQ in the germline V gene. The CDR3 length is 14 residues. The V gene end was trimmed by 5 bases and the J gene end by 10 bases; junction bases not matched to a gene: 8. For the CDR3, the DNA is TGTGCCAGCAGCCAGAATCGGGACAGGGGAATTCAGTACTTC. Protein: CASSQNRDRGIQYF. Drawing the rest from reference TRBV7-8 and TRBJ2-4, the complete variable domain is GAGVSQSPRYKVAKRGQDVALRCDPISGHVSLFWYQQALGQGPEFLTYFQNEAQLDKSGLPSDRFFAERPEGSVSTLKIQRTQQEDSAVYLCASSQNRDRGIQYFGAGTRLSVL.

V and J are TRBV5-5 and TRBJ2-1; 8 bases agree with TRBD2. The CDR3 loop spans 14 amino acids. Germline values: CDR1 SGHKS, CDR2 YYEKEE (reference sequence). After removal of 4 bases from V and 7 bases from J, the junction contained 7 bases not matched to a gene. The DNA for the CDR3 is TGTGCCAGCAGCACGGGACTAGTGGTAAATGAGCAGTTCTTC. Translated, it gives CASSTGLVVNEQFF.

This clonotype was detected a few times. The gene calls are TRBV5-1 and TRBJ2-3; 9 nucleotides match TRBD2. Germline assignment: CDR1 SGHRS and CDR2 YFSETQ. This CDR3 has 17 residues. The ends lost 5 bases at V and 2 bases at J; junction bases unmatched: 12. This CDR3 is CASRLLGGTSLTDTQYF. The CDR3 DNA follows: TGCGCCAGCAGGCTGTTGGGTGGGACTAGCCTCACAGATACGCAGTATTTT.

This clonotype was detected ten times or more. The chain links TRBV9 to TRBJ2-2; D possibly matches TRBD1 or TRBD2 (5 bases each). The V gene lost 6 bases and the J gene lost 6 bases, with 12 bases spanning the gap. CDR3 length equals 13 residues. Per the germline V gene, CDR1 is SGDLS and CDR2 is YYNGEE. CDR3 sequence reads: CASTVRGAGELFF. In DNA form, the CDR3 reads TGTGCCAGCACCGTTCGAGGGGCCGGGGAGCTGTTTTTT.

In this sample, this clonotype turned up many times. V gene TRBV7-2 combines with J gene TRBJ2-5; D remains unclear. CDR1 is SGHTA and CDR2 is FQGNSA in the germline V gene. This CDR3 has 11 residues. Trimming shortened V by 5 bases and J by 2 bases, and 3 bases separated the two germline ends. The CDR3 bases are TGTGCCAGCAGCGAACAAGAGACCCAGTACTTC. Its translation is CASSEQETQYF.

The chain joins TRBV15 to TRBJ2-2; 8 positions match TRBD2. Trimming cost V 1 base and J 0 bases; bases outside gene matches: 4. This CDR3 is 17 amino acids long. CDR1 and CDR2 (germline): LNHNV, YYDKDF (reference sequence). For the CDR3, the DNA is TGTGCCACCAGCAGAGTGGGCGGGAGGACGAACACCGGGGAGCTGTTTTTT. Residues: CATSRVGGRTNTGELFF.

This clonotype was seen more than once but under ten times. V is TRBV24-1 and J is TRBJ2-1; 7 bases map to TRBD2. The CDR3 consists of 16 residues. Germline V gives CDR1 KGHDR, CDR2 SFDVKD. Losses at the gene ends were 6 bases for V and 0 bases for J; bases not matched to a gene: 7. This CDR3 reads CATSSGGTSSYNEQFF. The CDR3 region has the DNA TGTGCCACCAGTTCGGGGGGTACTAGCTCCTACAATGAGCAGTTCTTC.

The chain is built from TRBV7-9 and TRBJ1-1; 7 nucleotides line up with TRBD1. In germline, CDR1 is SEHNR, CDR2 FQNEAQ (reference sequence). V shed 3 bases, J shed 7 bases, and the junction held 5 bases outside the gene matches. There are 13 residues in the CDR3. Here the CDR3 DNA reads TGTGCCAGCAGCTTTGACAGGGTTCATGAAGCTTTCTTT. Amino acid sequence: CASSFDRVHEAFF.

This clonotype was picked up many times. The rearrangement links TRBV7-2 to TRBJ2-3; 10 bases line up with TRBD2. J lost 0 bases, V lost 4 bases, and 1 base had no gene match. Germline V gene lookup returns CDR1 SGHTA and CDR2 FQGNSA. This CDR3 spans 15 amino acids. CDR3 sequence reads: CASSWGLASTDTQYF. CDR3 nucleotide sequence: TGTGCCAGCAGCTGGGGACTAGCGAGCACAGATACGCAGTATTTT.

The J gene is TRBJ1-5, the V gene TRBV7-4; D is ambiguous. CDR3 length: 13 residues. Germline V lookup: CDR1 SGHVT, CDR2 SQSDAQ. The V gene lost 2 bases and the J gene lost 6 bases, with 8 bases spanning the gap. The CDR3 region has the DNA TGTGCCAGCAGCTTACCGGGAGGTCAGCCCCAGCATTTT. Translating gives CASSLPGGQPQHF.

This clonotype has more than one count but fewer than ten. This chain joins TRBV7-9 and TRBJ2-1; the match to TRBD2 covers 15 bases. The CDR3 spans 16 residues. The V segment lost 5 bases and the J segment 8 bases; nucleotides outside the gene matches: 7. From germline, CDR1 is SEHNR and CDR2 FQNEAQ (reference sequence). CDR3 amino acids: CASSGGLAGGTHEQFF. The CDR3 DNA reads as TGTGCCAGCAGCGGGGGACTAGCGGGAGGCACCCATGAGCAGTTCTTC.

This chain joins TRBV28 and TRBJ2-7; perhaps TRBD2 as D (6 bases). Germline V gives CDR1 MDHEN, CDR2 SYDVKM. Trimming cost V 3 bases and J 2 bases, with 11 bases left between them. The CDR3 is 14 amino acids. CDR3 bases: TGTGCCAGCAGTTTGTGGGAGGTCACCTACGAGCAGTACTTC. Its translation is CASSLWEVTYEQYF.

This clonotype turned up a few times. The chain links TRBV5-4 to TRBJ1-6; D may be TRBD1 (5 bases). This CDR3 has 15 residues. The ends were cut back, 0 bases at V and 6 bases at J, with 10 bases in the middle. Germline assignment: CDR1 SGHNT and CDR2 YYREEE (reference sequence). The CDR3 DNA reads TGTGCCAGCAGCTTGGACCAGGGAGCTAATTCACCCCTCCACTTT. It is translated as CASSLDQGANSPLHF.

The chain links TRBV10-3 to TRBJ1-2; TRBD1 is a possible D gene (5 bases). The CDR3 runs to 13 residues. V gave up 3 bases and J gave up 4 bases, with 9 bases separating them. Per the germline V gene, CDR1 is ENHRY and CDR2 is SYGVKD. The CDR3 DNA is TGTGCCATCAGTGAACAGGATTTCTATGGCTACACCTTC. Protein product: CAISEQDFYGYTF.

This clonotype has more than one count but fewer than ten. The V gene is TRBV27, the J gene TRBJ2-7, with 10 positions matching TRBD2. Unmatched junction bases numbered 14, after V lost 3 bases and J lost 3 bases. Germline CDR1 MNHEY, CDR2 SMNVEV (reference sequence). This CDR3 has 18 residues. The CDR3 DNA sequence: TGTGCCAGCAGTTTCCAGGGACGGTCTAGCGGGAGTTACTACGAGCAGTACTTC. This sequence encodes CASSFQGRSSGSYYEQYF.

V gene TRBV7-8 combines with J gene TRBJ1-1; D unclear. V lost 3 bases and J lost 5, with 10 bases in between. Germline values: CDR1 SGHVS, CDR2 FQNEAQ. The CDR3 extends over 13 amino acids. The CDR3 DNA reads TGTGCCAGCAGCTTCGAGGTTGGTACTGAAGCTTTCTTT. As protein: CASSFEVGTEAFF.

This clonotype was seen a handful of times. V gene TRBV5-8 combines with J gene TRBJ2-7; 9 bases align to TRBD1. The germline CDR1 and CDR2 sequences are SGHTS and YDEGEE. This CDR3 comprises 14 residues. With V trimmed by 4 bases and J by 2 bases, 4 bases remained unmatched. This CDR3 is CASSRTGATYEQYF. The CDR3 DNA reads TGTGCCAGCAGCCGGACAGGGGCGACCTACGAGCAGTACTTC.